This T cell receptor beta chain is drawn from a study of immune characteristics of hereditary and idiopathic chronic pancreatitis. The study in broad terms: The study examined local immune cells and TCRbeta repertoires in the pancreas in hereditary and idiopathic chronic pancreatitis, using control pancreases from organ donors for comparison. TCRbeta sequencing included about five control pancreases, seven or eight pancreases with hereditary chronic pancreatitis and roughly six pancreases with idiopathic chronic pancreatitis. The gDNA-based approach was selected because the approach required minimal in vitro experimental manipulation of T cells infiltrating the pancreas. Overall study outcomes, separate from this receptor: Compared with controls, TCRbeta repertoire diversity was significantly higher and clonality was lower in both chronic pancreatitis groups. Because patient tissue could only be obtained at the time of TPIAT, differences in disease duration may have influenced the immune findings. Differences in Vbeta-Jbeta gene family usage, including TRBV10, TRBV19, TRBV23 and TRBV5, were found between hereditary and idiopathic chronic pancreatitis. Among 10 to 15 chronic pancreatitis patients, the number of productive TCR rearrangements showed a positive correlation with disease severity scores. The study did not include chronic pancreatitis caused by alcohol use.

In the case of this clone: What antigen it recognizes has not been identified. Base quality data are lacking; no much larger clone is found one base away.

Sequences SGDLS (CDR1) and YYNGEE (CDR2) are obtained from the germline V gene. From cysteine to phenylalanine, the CDR3 is 15 amino acids long. Only the CDR3 DNA stays, 45 bases, in frame from base 1. Deletion took 0 bases off V and 2 bases off J, with a span of 11 bases between the germline ends. Chronic pancreatitis pancreas tissue was obtained from patients undergoing total pancreatectomy with islet autotransplantation (TPIAT). Included chronic pancreatitis patients had no known history of diabetes. For TCRbeta sequencing, genomic DNA was extracted directly from bulk pancreas tissue, without T cell sorting. Idiopathic chronic pancreatitis patients had no particular identified cause of disease. At two US centers, pancreas tissues from patients and organ donors were collected on a consecutive basis. The method behind the library was the immunoSEQ multiplex PCR assay. From pancreatic genomic DNA, the TCRbeta CDR3 region along with adjacent sequences was amplified and then sequenced. In the paper's pipeline: Repertoire diversity was assessed as a mean normalized Shannon-Wiener index, and productive clonality and productive rearrangement counts were also measured. The nonparametric Mann-Whitney U test was used to compare repertoire metrics between controls and chronic pancreatitis. A clonotype counted as shared when its CDR3beta sequence had identical amino acid composition and length across subjects. TCRdb holds this immuneACCESS table with in-frame rearrangements only. Some clones are missing; in checked studies, unresolved V genes explain under half, and the rest has no known cause. For V, J and clone size, that table is used; D and trimming come from the DNA. The sample table records approximately 9,800 clones; roughly 77% of these occur just once. The ten largest clonotypes hold 14% of the sample.

The rearranged segments are TRBV9 and TRBJ2-5, with no confident D gene call. The source of this sequence is a human donor with chronic pancreatitis. Sequencing used pancreas tissue with idiopathic chronic pancreatitis. This specimen's cell subset or site label, interpreted: chronic pancreatitis without an identified cause. The CDR3: CASSVGYSSQETQYF. Here is the DNA: TGTGCCAGCAGCGTAGGTTACAGTAGTCAAGAGACCCAGTACTTC.